This T cell receptor beta chain was sequenced during a study of shared clonotypes between healthy human individuals. CDR3 size: 13 residues. The germline CDR1 and CDR2 sequences are PRHDT and FYEKMQ (reference sequence). V was clipped by 8 bases and J by 2 bases, with 13 bases between them. The repertoire was sequenced with immunoSEQ multiplex PCR; TCRdb's copy has only in-frame clones and lacks some. The sample has 2 million or so clones, around 96% seen once; the top ten hold about 1.1%. Naive-designated CD8 cells lacked CD45RO, were positively enriched for CCR7, and omitted terminally differentiated effector memory CD45RA+ cells. Every one of the donors was a Caucasian adult that lived in Nashville, Tennessee.

Source material: naive CD8+ T cells sorted from blood. The V and J genes are TRBV13 and TRBJ2-7; tentative D call: TRBD1 (5 bases). This receptor was taken from a man between 18 and 29 years old in good health. The CDR3 DNA follows: TGTGCCAGCGCGATACAGGCCACCTACGAGCAGTACTTC. Translating it yields CASAIQATYEQYF.